This T cell receptor (beta chain) was captured in a study of T cells after posttransplantation cyclophosphamide. The study's findings and limits: Donor CD8+ memory clones often dominated recipient blood repertoires at later times.

Worth noting for this clone: The target antigen is unknown.

This related bone marrow graft donor gave peripheral blood on the day of marrow donation. Cells defined as naive were viable CD3+CD4+ or CD3+CD8+ and CCR7+CD45RA+CD45RO-CD95-CD27+CD28+. Between the trimmed V and J ends, which lost 6 bases and 7 bases, there was a span of 16 bases. This CDR3 has 14 residues. The V gene's germline CDR1 is MNHNY and CDR2 SVGAGI (reference sequence). Profiling relied on immunoSEQ multiplex PCR, and the TCRdb table lists in-frame clones only, not all of them. The profile shows roughly 10,000 clones, approximately 95% of them singletons. The V and J genes are TRBV6-6 and TRBJ2-1; the D gene is possibly TRBD2 (6 bases). The sequence came from a man under 40 in good health and a related stem cell transplant donor. The sample taken for sequencing was naive CD8+ T cells sorted from PBMCs. The CDR3 region is CASRSPGENNEQFF. The CDR3, as DNA: TGTGCCAGCAGATCACCGGGGGAGAATAATGAGCAGTTCTTC.